The clone carrying this TCR beta chain was counted once. The entry originates in a study of technical replicates of blood from four donors. Clones were sequenced by immunoSEQ multiplex PCR, and TCRdb holds only the in-frame ones, with some missing. The repertoire has around 78,000 clones, about 94% of them found once; the top ten carry 0.2% to 0.3%. V gave up 4 bases and J gave up 5 bases; unmatched junction bases: 8. The CDR3 has 15 amino acids. Germline loops: CDR1 LNHDA, CDR2 SQIVND (reference sequence). This receptor was taken from a human donor in good health. The chain carries TRBV19 and TRBJ2-7; 10 bases line up with TRBD2. The source material was T cells isolated from PBMCs. The CDR3 sequence is CASSTILAGRDEQYF. The CDR3 DNA reads TGTGCCAGTAGTACAATACTAGCGGGACGCGACGAGCAGTACTTC.